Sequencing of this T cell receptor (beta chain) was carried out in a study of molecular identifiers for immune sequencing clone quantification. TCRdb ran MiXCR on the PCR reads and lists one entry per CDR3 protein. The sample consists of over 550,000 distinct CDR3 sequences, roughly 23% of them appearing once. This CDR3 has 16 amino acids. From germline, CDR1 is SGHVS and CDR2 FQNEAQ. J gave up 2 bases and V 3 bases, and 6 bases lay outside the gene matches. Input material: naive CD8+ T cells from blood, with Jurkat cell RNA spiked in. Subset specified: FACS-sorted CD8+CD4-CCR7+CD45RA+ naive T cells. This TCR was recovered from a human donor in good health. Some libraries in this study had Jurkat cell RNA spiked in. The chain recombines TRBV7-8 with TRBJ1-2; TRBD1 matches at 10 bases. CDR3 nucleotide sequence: TGTGCCAGCAGCTTTACCGGGACAGGGGTGAACTATGGCTACACCTTC. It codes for CASSFTGTGVNYGYTF.